The clone carrying this T cell receptor beta chain was seen only a few times. Its antigen is as yet unknown. The sequenced template was cDNA made from the entire isolated RNA. The protocol was immunoSEQ multiplex PCR, while the TCRdb copy is restricted to in-frame clones and leaves out a portion. Here the sample spans hundreds of thousands of clones, approximately 28% being singletons. Per the germline V gene, CDR1 is KGHSH and CDR2 is LQKENI. The CDR3 runs to 14 residues. Trimming took 3 bases from V and 5 from J; bases not matched to a gene: 3. The record originates from a study of beta chain features in type 1 diabetes. Study results and limitations: For patients, the naive, central memory and Treg TCRB repertoires appeared more alike than for healthy donors. Shorter templates might be favored by PCR, and equally so in patients and in controls.

The chain recombines TRBV18 with TRBJ2-5, with 10 bases matching TRBD1. The origin of this receptor is a man between 18 and 35 years old in good health. The sample taken for sequencing was naive CD4+ T cells from blood. The CDR3 spells CASSPPGQGETQYF. The CDR3 DNA is TGTGCCAGCTCACCTCCGGGACAGGGGGAGACCCAGTACTTC.